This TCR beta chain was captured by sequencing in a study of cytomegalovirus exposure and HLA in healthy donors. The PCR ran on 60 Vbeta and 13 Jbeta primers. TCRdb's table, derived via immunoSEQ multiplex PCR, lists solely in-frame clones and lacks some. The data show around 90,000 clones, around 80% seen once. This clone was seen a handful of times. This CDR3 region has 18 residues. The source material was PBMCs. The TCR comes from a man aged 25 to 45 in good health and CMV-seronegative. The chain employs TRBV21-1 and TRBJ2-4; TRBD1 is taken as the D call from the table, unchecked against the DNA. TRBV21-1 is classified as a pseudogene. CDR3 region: CASSLTERTGLAKNIQYF. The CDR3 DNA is TGTGCCAGCAGCCTCACCGAACGGACAGGCCTAGCCAAAAACATTCAGTACTTC.